Described below is a single T cell receptor beta chain sequence and its context. Each donor was nominally healthy when sampled (though unrecorded immune exposures were likely). The data are from a study of cytomegalovirus exposure and HLA in healthy donors. Study details: In a previous analysis, 95 million to 130 million unique TCR beta sequences were found from 150 million to 200 million T cells.

With 60 Vbeta and 13 Jbeta primers, the PCR was carried out. Clones were read by immunoSEQ multiplex PCR, and TCRdb kept only the in-frame ones, dropping some. The data contain 150,000 to 200,000 clones, approximately 71% of them singletons. The CDR3 runs to 14 residues. CDR1 is SGHDT, CDR2 YYEEEE, per germline. The rearrangement joins TRBV5-6 to TRBJ2-5; TRBD1 agrees at 10 bases. The J call is doubtful: the DNA matches TRBJ2-7 better. This receptor was taken from a girl between 5 and 17 years old in good health and CMV-seronegative. The sequenced material came from PBMCs. CDR3 in DNA: TGTGCCAGCAGCTTCGGGACAGGGGCCTACGAGCAGTACTTC. It is translated as CASSFGTGAYEQYF.